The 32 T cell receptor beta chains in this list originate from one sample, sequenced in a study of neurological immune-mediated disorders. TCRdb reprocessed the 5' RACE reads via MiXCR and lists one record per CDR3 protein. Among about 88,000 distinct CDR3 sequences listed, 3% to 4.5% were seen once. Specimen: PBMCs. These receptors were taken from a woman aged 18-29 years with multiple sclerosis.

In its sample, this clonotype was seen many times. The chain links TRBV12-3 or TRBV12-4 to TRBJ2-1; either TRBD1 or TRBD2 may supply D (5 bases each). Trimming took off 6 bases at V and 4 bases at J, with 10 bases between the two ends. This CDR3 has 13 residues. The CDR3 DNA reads TGTGCCAGCAGCCTCGAGGGGTACAATGAGCAGTTCTTC. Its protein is CASSLEGYNEQFF.

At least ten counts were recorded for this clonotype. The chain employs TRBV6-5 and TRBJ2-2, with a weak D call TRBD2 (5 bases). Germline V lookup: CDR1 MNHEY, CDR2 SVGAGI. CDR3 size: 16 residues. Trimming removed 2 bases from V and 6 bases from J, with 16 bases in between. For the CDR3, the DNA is TGTGCCAGCAGTTACAGAGGGTCCCACTGGGCCGGGGAGCTGTTTTTT. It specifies CASSYRGSHWAGELFF.

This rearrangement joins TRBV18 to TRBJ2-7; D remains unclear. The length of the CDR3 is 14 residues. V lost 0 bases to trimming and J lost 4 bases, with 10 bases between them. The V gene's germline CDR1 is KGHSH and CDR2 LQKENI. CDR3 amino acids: CASSPPTMWYEQYF. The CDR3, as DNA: TGTGCCAGCTCACCACCTACGATGTGGTACGAGCAGTACTTC.

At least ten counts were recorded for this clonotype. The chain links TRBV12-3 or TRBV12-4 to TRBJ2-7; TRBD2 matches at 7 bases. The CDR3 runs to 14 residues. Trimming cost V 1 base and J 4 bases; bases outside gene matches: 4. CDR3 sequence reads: CASSLGFGGYEQYF. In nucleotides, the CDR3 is TGTGCCAGCAGTTTAGGCTTCGGGGGGTACGAGCAGTACTTC.

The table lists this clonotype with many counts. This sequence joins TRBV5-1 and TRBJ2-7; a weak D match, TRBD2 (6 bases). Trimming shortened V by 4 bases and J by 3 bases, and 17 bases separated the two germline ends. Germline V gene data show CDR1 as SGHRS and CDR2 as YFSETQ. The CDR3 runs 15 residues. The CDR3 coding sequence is TGCGCCAGCAGCGCGGGGACTGGCCTTGACTACGAGCAGTACTTC. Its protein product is CASSAGTGLDYEQYF.

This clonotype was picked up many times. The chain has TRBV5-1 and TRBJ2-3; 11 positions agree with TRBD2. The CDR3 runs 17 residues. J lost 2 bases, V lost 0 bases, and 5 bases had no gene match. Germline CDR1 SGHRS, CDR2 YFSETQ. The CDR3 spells CASSLGTTSGATDTQYF. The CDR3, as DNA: TGCGCCAGCAGCTTGGGTACGACTAGCGGGGCCACAGATACGCAGTATTTT. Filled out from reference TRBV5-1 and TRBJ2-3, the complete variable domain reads KAGVTQTPRYLIKTRGQQVTLSCSPISGHRSVSWYQQTPGQGLQFLFEYFSETQRNKGNFPGRFSGRQFSNSRSEMNVSTLELGDSALYLCASSLGTTSGATDTQYFGPGTRLTVL.

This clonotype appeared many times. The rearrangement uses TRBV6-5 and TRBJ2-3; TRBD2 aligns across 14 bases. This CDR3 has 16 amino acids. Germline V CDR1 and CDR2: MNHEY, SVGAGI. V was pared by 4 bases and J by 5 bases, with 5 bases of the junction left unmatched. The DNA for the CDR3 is TGTGCCAGCAGTTCCCTGGGACTAGCGGGAGTAGATACGCAGTATTTT. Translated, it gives CASSSLGLAGVDTQYF.

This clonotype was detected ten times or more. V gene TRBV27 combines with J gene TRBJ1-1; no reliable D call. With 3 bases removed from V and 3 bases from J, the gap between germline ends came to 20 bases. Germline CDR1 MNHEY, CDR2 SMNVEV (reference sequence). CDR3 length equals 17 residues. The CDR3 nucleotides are TGTGCCAGCAGTTTGTTAAACCCTAGAAGGAGGGACACTGAAGCTTTCTTT. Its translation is CASSLLNPRRRDTEAFF.

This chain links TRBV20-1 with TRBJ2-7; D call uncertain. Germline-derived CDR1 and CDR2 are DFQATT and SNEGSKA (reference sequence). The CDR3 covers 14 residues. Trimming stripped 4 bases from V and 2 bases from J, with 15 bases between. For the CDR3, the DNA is TGCAGTGCTACACCCGAAACCAGAGCCTACGAGCAGTACTTC. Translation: CSATPETRAYEQYF.

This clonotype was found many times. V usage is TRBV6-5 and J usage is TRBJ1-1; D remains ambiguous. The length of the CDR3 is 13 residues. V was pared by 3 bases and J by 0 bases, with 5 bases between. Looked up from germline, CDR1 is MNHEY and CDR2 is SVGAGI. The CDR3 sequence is CASSYVLNTEAFF. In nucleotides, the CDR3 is TGTGCCAGCAGTTATGTCCTGAACACTGAAGCTTTCTTT.

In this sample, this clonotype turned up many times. The CDR3 loop reads CSARGGLETDTQYF. CDR3 DNA: TGCAGTGCTAGAGGGGGCCTGGAGACAGATACGCAGTATTTT. The rearrangement uses TRBV20-1 and TRBJ2-3, with D perhaps matching TRBD1 (5 bases). V shed 1 base and J shed 3 bases, with 11 bases lying between them. CDR3 length equals 14 residues. Germline V lookup: CDR1 DFQATT, CDR2 SNEGSKA (reference sequence).

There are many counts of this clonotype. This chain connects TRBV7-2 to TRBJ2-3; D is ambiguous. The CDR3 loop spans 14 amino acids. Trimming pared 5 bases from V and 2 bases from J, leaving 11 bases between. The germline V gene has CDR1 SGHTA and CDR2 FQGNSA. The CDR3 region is CASSQDPVTDTQYF. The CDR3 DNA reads TGTGCCAGCAGCCAGGACCCAGTCACAGATACGCAGTATTTT.

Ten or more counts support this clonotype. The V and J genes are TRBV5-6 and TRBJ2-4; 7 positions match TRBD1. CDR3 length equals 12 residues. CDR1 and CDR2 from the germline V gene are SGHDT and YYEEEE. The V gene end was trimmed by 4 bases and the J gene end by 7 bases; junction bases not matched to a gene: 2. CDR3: CASSGDSNIQYF. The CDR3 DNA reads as TGTGCCAGCAGCGGGGACAGTAACATTCAGTACTTC.

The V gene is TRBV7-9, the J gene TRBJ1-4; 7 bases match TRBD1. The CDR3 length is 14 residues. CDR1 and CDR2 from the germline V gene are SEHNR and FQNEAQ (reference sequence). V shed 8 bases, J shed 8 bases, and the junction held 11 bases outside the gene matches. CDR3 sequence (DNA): TGTGCCAGCGGCGAAACAGGGGTATACGAAAAACTGTTTTTT. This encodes CASGETGVYEKLFF.

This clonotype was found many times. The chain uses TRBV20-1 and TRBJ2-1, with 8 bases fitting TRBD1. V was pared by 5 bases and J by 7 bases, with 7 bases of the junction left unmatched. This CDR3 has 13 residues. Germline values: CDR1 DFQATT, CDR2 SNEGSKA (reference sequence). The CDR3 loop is CSALQGARNEQFF. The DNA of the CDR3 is TGCAGTGCTCTGCAGGGGGCGCGGAATGAGCAGTTCTTC.

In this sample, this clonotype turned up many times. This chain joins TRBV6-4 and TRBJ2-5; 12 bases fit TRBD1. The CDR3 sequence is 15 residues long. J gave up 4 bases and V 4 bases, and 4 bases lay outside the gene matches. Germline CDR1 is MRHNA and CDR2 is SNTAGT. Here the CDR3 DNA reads TGTGCCAGCAGTGCCGGGACAGGGGGCGCAGAGACCCAGTACTTC. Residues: CASSAGTGGAETQYF.

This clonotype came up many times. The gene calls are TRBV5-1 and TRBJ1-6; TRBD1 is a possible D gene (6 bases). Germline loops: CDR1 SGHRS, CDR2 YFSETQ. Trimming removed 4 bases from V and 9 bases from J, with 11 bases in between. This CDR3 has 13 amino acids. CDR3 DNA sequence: TGCGCCAGCAGCGACAACAGGGTTTCACCCCTCCACTTT. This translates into CASSDNRVSPLHF.

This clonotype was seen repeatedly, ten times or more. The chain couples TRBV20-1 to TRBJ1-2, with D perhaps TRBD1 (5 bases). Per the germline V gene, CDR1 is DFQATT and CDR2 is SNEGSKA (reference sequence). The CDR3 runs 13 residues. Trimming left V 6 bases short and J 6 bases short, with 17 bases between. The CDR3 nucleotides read TGCAGTGCGGACGGGGCGGTTAGAGATGGCTACACCTTC. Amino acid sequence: CSADGAVRDGYTF.

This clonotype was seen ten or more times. CDR3 nucleotides: TGTGCCAGCAGCTTCACTAAGAGTAATGAGCAGTTCTTC. It yields the protein CASSFTKSNEQFF. The J gene is TRBJ2-1, the V gene TRBV7-2; D remains ambiguous. The CDR3 sequence is 13 residues long. Germline CDR1 reads SGHTA; CDR2 reads FQGNSA. V dropped 3 bases and J dropped 7 bases, with 10 bases sitting between them.

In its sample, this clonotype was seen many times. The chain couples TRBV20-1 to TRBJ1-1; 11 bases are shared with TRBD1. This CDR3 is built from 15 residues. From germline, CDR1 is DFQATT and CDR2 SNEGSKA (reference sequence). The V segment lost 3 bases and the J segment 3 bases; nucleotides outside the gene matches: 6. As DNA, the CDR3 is TGCAGTGCTAGGTGGACAGGGGGCATGGACACTGAAGCTTTCTTT. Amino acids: CSARWTGGMDTEAFF.

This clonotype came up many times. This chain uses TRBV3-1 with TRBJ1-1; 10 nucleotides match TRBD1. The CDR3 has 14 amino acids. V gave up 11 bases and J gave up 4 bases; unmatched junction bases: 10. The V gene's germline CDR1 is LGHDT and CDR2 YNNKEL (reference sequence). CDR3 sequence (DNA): TGTGCCGCCGCGGACAGGGGGTTCAGCACTGAAGCTTTCTTT. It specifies CAAADRGFSTEAFF.

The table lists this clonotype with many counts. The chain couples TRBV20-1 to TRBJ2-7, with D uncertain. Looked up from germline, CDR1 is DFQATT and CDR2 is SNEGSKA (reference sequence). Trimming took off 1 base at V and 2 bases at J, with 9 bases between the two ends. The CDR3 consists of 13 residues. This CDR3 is CSARVQRTYEQYF. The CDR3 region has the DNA TGCAGTGCTAGAGTACAAAGAACCTACGAGCAGTACTTC.

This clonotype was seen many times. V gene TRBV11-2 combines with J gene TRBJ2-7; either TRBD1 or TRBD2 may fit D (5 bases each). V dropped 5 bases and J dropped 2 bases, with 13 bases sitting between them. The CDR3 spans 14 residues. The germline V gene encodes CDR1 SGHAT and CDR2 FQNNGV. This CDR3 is CASSPAGTPYEQYF. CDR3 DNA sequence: TGTGCCAGCAGCCCAGCCGGGACCCCCTACGAGCAGTACTTC. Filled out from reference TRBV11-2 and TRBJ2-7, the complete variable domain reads EAGVAQSPRYKIIEKRQSVAFWCNPISGHATLYWYQQILGQGPKLLIQFQNNGVVDDSQLPKDRFSAERLKGVDSTLKIQPAKLEDSAVYLCASSPAGTPYEQYFGPGTRLTVT.

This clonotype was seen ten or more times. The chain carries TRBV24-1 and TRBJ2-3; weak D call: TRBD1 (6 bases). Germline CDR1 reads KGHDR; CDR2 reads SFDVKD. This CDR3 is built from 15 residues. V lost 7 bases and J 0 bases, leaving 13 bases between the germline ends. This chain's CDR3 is CATSPGQWSTDTQYF. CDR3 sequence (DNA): TGTGCCACCAGCCCCGGACAGTGGAGCACAGATACGCAGTATTTT.

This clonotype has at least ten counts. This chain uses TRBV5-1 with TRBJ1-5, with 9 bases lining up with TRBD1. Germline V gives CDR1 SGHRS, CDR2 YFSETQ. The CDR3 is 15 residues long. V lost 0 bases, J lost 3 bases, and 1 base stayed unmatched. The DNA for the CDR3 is TGCGCCAGCAGCTTGGGGACAGGGGCCAATCAGCCCCAGCATTTT. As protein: CASSLGTGANQPQHF.

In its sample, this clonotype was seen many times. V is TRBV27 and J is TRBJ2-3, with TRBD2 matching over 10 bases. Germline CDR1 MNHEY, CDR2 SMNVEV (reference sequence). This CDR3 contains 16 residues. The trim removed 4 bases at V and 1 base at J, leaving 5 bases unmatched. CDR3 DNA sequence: TGTGCCAGCAGTTCAGCGGGAGGGCGAGGCACAGATACGCAGTATTTT. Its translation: CASSSAGGRGTDTQYF.

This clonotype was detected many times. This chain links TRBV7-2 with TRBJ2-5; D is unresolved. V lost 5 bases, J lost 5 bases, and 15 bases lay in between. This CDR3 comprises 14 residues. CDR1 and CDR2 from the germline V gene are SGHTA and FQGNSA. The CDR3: CASSLGTPGETQYF. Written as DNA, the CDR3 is TGTGCCAGCAGCCTCGGAACCCCCGGGGAGACCCAGTACTTC.

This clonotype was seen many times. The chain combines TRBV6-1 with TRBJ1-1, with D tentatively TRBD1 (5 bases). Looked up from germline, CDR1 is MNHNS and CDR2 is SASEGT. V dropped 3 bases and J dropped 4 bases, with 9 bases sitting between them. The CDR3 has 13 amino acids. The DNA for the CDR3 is TGTGCCAGCAGTGAGAAGGGGATCACTGAAGCTTTCTTT. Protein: CASSEKGITEAFF.

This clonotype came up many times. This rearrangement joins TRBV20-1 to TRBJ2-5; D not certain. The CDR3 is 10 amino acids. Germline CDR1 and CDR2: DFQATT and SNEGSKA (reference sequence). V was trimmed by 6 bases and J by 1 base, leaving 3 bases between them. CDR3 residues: CSARQETQYF. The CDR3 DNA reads TGCAGTGCCCGCCAAGAGACCCAGTACTTC.

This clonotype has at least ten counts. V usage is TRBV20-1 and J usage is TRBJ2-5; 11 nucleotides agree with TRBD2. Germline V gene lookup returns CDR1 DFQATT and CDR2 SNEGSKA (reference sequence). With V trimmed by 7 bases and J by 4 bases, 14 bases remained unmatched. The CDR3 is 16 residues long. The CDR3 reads CSVLAGGAILGETQYF. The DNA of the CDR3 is TGCAGTGTGCTAGCGGGGGGAGCCATCCTGGGAGAGACCCAGTACTTC.

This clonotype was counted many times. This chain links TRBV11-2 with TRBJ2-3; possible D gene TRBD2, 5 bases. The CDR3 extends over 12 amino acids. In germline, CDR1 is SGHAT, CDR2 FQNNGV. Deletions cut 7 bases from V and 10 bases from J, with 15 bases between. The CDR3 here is CASNQAVGPQYF. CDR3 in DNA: TGTGCCAGCAATCAAGCGGTCGGGCCGCAGTATTTT.

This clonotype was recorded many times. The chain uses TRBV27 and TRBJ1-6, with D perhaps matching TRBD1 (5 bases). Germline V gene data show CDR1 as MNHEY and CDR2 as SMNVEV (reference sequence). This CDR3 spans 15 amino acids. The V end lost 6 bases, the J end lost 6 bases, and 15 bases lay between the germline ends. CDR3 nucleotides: TGTGCCAGCAGAAGAGGCGGGGGGATTAATTCACCCCTCCACTTT. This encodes CASRRGGGINSPLHF.